These 8 T cell receptor beta chains came from one sample sequenced in a study of blood T cell repertoires in COVID-19. TCRdb keeps only in-frame clones here, not all; method: immunoSEQ multiplex PCR. The table includes more than 110,000 clones, 60% to 80% detected once. The sample consisted of peripheral blood. The receptors originated from a woman aged 45-65 years with active or convalescent COVID-19.

The chain has TRBV5-4 and TRBJ1-6; 7 nucleotides align to TRBD1. Trimming took 2 bases from V and 0 from J; bases not matched to a gene: 11. This CDR3 has 19 residues. Germline V gene lookup returns CDR1 SGHNT and CDR2 YYREEE (reference sequence). In nucleotides, the CDR3 is TGTGCCAGCAGCTTCAGACAGGGTGGGCATGGCTCCTATAATTCACCCCTCCACTTT. It yields the protein CASSFRQGGHGSYNSPLHF.

CDR3 DNA: TGCGCCAGCAGCCAAGAGACGCAGGGTAGGACCGGGGAGCTGTTTTTT. The encoded protein is CASSQETQGRTGELFF. The chain has TRBV4-1 and TRBJ2-2, with TRBD1 as a possible D gene (5 bases). The CDR3 is 16 amino acids. Trimming shortened V by 0 bases and J by 5 bases, and 13 bases separated the two germline ends. Germline V lookup: CDR1 MGHRA, CDR2 YSYEKL.

V is TRBV18 and J is TRBJ1-2, with D possibly TRBD1 on 5 matching bases. Looked up from germline, CDR1 is KGHSH and CDR2 is LQKENI. The V and J ends lost 1 base and 0 bases respectively, with 9 bases between them. The CDR3 loop spans 15 amino acids. CDR3 nucleotides: TGTGCCAGCTCACCACTGGACACTCCTAACTATGGCTACACCTTC. Amino acid sequence: CASSPLDTPNYGYTF.

The rearrangement links TRBV4-3 to TRBJ2-6, with 8 bases lining up with TRBD1. This CDR3 spans 17 amino acids. The V and J ends lost 1 base and 0 bases, in that order; junction bases with no gene match: 2. Germline V gives CDR1 LGHNA, CDR2 YSLEER. The CDR3, as DNA: TGCGCCAGCAGCCAAGGGACAGGGACCTCTGGGGCCAACGTCCTGACTTTC. Its protein product is CASSQGTGTSGANVLTF.

This clone was counted between two and nine times. The V call is TRBV30, the J call TRBJ2-2, with 10 bases aligning to TRBD1. With 4 bases clipped from V and 6 bases from J, the junction kept 8 bases outside the gene matches. The CDR3 has 15 residues. Germline values: CDR1 GTSNPN, CDR2 SVGIG (reference sequence). CDR3 residues: CAWNLKGTGAGELFF. The CDR3 DNA is TGTGCCTGGAACTTAAAAGGGACAGGGGCCGGGGAGCTGTTTTTT.

The rearrangement links TRBV3-1 (or the pseudogene TRBV3-2) to TRBJ1-1; 9 bases fit TRBD1. Germline values: CDR1 LGHDT, CDR2 YNNKEL (reference sequence). With V trimmed by 1 base and J by 7 bases, 4 bases remained unmatched. The CDR3 length is 14 residues. In DNA form, the CDR3 reads TGTGCCAGCAGCCAAGGAACAGGGGGCTTTGAAGCTTTCTTT. It codes for CASSQGTGGFEAFF.

This sequence joins TRBV5-6 and TRBJ2-5, with TRBD1 as a possible D gene (5 bases). This CDR3 has 16 residues. Germline V lookup: CDR1 SGHDT, CDR2 YYEEEE. V was trimmed by 0 bases and J by 7 bases, leaving 19 bases between them. The CDR3: CASSLVLGHPVRTQYF. The CDR3, as DNA: TGTGCCAGCAGCTTGGTTCTAGGACACCCCGTGAGGACCCAGTACTTC.

The chain is built from TRBV4-3 and TRBJ1-4; 11 nucleotides align to TRBD1. V lost 4 bases to trimming and J lost 7 bases; unmatched junction nucleotides: 8. CDR1 is LGHNA and CDR2 is YSLEER in the germline V gene. The CDR3 is 16 residues long. The CDR3 DNA reads TGCGCCAGCAGCCTACTGACCGGGACAGGGGGTGAAAAACTGTTTTTT. Its protein product is CASSLLTGTGGEKLFF.